The 2 T cell receptor beta chains below all came from one sample that was sequenced in a study of cytomegalovirus exposure and HLA in healthy donors. Assay: immunoSEQ multiplex PCR; the TCRdb copy retains only in-frame clones and omits some. This table holds tens of thousands of clones, just over 85% found once. Sequencing was performed on PBMCs. The receptor set was obtained from a woman in her 30s in good health and CMV-seronegative.

This chain uses TRBV9 with TRBJ2-2, with 8 positions matching TRBD1. The CDR3 is 16 residues long. CDR1 and CDR2 (germline): SGDLS, YYNGEE. With V trimmed by 3 bases and J by 5 bases, 9 bases remained unmatched. The CDR3 loop reads CASSGTGGSATGELFF. The CDR3 nucleotides are TGTGCCAGCAGCGGAACAGGGGGTAGCGCAACCGGGGAGCTGTTTTTT. Full variable domain (remainder filled in from reference TRBV9 and TRBJ2-2): DSGVTQTPKHLITATGQRVTLRCSPRSGDLSVYWYQQSLDQGLQFLIQYYNGEERAKGNILERFSAQQFPDLHSELNLSSLELGDSALYFCASSGTGGSATGELFFGEGSRLTVL.

This clone occurred once. This chain links TRBV13 with TRBJ2-5; 7 nucleotides match TRBD1. Germline trimming cut 0 bases from V and 5 bases from J; bases unmatched to any gene: 6. The CDR3 sequence is 15 residues long. The germline gives CDR1 PRHDT, CDR2 FYEKMQ (reference sequence). The CDR3 spells CASSLGGKGAETQYF. The DNA of the CDR3 is TGTGCCAGCAGCTTAGGCGGGAAGGGGGCCGAGACCCAGTACTTC.